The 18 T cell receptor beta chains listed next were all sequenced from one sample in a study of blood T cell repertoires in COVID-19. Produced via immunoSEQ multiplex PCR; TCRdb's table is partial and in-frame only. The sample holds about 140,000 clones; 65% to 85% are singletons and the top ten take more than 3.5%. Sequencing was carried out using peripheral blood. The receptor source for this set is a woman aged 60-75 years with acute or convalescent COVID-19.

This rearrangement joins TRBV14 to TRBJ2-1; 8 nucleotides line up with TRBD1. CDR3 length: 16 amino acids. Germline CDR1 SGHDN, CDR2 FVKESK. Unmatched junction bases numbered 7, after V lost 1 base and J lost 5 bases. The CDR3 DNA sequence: TGTGCCAGCAGCCAAGTCCCGGACAGGGCAAACAATGAGCAGTTCTTC. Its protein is CASSQVPDRANNEQFF.

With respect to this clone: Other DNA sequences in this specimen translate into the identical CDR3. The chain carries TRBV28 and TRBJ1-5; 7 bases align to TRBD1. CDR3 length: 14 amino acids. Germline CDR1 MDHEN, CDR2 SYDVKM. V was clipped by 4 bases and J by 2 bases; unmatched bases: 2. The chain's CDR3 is CASSSGQGNQPQHF. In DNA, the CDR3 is TGTGCCAGCAGTTCCGGACAGGGCAATCAGCCCCAGCATTTT.

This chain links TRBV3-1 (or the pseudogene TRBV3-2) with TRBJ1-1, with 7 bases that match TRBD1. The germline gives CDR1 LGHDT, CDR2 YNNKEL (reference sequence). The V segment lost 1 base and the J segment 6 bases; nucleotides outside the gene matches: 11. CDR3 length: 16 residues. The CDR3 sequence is CASSQGPSDRVAEAFF. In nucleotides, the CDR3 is TGTGCCAGCAGCCAAGGCCCTTCCGACAGGGTCGCTGAAGCTTTCTTT.

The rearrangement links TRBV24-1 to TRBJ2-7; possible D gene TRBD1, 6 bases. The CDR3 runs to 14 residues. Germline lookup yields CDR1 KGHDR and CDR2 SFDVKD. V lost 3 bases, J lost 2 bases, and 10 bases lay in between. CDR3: CATSDPGTPYEQYF. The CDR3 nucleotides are TGTGCCACCAGTGATCCCGGGACACCCTACGAGCAGTACTTC.

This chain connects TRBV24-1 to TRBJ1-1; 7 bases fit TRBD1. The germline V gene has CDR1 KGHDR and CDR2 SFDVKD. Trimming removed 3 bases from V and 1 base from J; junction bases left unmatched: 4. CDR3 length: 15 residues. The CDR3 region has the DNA TGTGCCACCAGTGATACACGGACAGGGAACACTGAAGCTTTCTTT. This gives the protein CATSDTRTGNTEAFF.

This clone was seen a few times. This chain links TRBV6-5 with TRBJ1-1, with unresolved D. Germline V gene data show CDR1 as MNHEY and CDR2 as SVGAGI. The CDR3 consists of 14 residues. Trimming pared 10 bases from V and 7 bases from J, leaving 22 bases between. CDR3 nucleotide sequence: TGTGCCACGCAAAGGCTAGACGTCGGGTTTGAAGCTTTCTTT. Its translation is CATQRLDVGFEAFF.

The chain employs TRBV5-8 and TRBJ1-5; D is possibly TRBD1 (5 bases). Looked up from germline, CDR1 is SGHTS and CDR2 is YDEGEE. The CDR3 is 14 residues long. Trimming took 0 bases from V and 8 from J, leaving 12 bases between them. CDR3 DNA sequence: TGTGCCAGCAGCTTGGAGCCAGGGAACAAGCCCCAGCATTTT. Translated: CASSLEPGNKPQHF.

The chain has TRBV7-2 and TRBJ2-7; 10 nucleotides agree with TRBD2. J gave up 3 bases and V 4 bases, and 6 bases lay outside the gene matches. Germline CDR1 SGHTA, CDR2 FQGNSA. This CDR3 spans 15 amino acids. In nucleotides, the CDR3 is TGTGCCAGCAGCTCTAGCGGGAGTTCCTTCTACGAGCAGTACTTC. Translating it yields CASSSSGSSFYEQYF.

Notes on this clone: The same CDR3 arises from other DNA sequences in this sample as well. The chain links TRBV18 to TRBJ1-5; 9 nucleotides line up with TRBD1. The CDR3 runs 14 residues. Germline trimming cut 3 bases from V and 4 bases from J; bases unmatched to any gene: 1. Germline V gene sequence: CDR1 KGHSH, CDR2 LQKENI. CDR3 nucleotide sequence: TGTGCCAGCTCACCTGGGACAGGGAATCAGCCCCAGCATTTT. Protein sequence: CASSPGTGNQPQHF.

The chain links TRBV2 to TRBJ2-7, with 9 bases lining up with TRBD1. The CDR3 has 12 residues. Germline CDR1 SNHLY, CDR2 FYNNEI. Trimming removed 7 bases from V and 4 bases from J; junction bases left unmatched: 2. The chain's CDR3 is CASIGTGYEQYF. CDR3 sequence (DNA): TGTGCCAGCATTGGGACAGGGTACGAGCAGTACTTC.

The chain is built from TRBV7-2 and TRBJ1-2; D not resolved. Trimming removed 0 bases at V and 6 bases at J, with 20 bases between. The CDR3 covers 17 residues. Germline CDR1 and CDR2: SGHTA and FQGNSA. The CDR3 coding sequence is TGTGCCAGCAGCTTAGCCCCCTCAGGCTCGCGTCATAATGGCTACACCTTC. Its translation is CASSLAPSGSRHNGYTF.

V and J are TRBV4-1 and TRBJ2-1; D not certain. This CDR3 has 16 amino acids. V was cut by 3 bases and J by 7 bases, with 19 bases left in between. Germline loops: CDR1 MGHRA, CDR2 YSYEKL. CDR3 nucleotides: TGCGCCAGCAGCCAGCTCCTAGGTACCATTGGGAATGAGCAGTTCTTC. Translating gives CASSQLLGTIGNEQFF.

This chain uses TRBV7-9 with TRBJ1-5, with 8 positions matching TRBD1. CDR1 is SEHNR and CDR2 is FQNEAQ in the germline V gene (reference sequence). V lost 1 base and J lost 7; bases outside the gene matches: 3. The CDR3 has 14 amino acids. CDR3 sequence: CASSLVGDRQPQHF. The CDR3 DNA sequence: TGTGCCAGCAGCTTAGTAGGGGACAGGCAGCCCCAGCATTTT.

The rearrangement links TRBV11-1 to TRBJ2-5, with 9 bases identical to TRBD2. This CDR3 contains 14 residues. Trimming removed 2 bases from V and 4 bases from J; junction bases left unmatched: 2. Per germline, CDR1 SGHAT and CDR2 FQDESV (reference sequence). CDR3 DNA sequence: TGTGCCAGCAGCTTACCAGCGGGAGGAGAGACCCAGTACTTC. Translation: CASSLPAGGETQYF.

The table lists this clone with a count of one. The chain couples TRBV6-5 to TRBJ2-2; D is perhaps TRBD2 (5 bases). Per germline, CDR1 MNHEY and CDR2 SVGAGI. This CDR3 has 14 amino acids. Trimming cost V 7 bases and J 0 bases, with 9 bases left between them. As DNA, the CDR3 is TGTGCCAGCAACGAGGGATCGAACACCGGGGAGCTGTTTTTT. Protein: CASNEGSNTGELFF.

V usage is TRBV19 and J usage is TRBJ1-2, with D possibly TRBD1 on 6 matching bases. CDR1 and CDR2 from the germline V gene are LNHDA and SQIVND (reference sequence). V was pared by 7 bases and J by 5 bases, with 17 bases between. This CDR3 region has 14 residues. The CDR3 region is CASKISGDPYGYTF. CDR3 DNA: TGTGCCAGTAAAATATCAGGGGATCCTTATGGCTACACCTTC.

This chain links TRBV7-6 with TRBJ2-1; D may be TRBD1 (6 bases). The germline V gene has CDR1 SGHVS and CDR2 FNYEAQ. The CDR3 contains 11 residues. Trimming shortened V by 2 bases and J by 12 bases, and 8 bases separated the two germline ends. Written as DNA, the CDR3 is TGTGCCAGCAGCTTACAGGGGCCGCAGTTCTTC. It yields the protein CASSLQGPQFF. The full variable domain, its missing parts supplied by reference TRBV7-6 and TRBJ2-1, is GAGVSQSPRYKVTKRGQDVALRCDPISGHVSLYWYRQALGQGPEFLTYFNYEAQQDKSGLPNDRFSAERPEGSISTLTIQRTEQRDSAMYRCASSLQGPQFFGPGTRLTVL.

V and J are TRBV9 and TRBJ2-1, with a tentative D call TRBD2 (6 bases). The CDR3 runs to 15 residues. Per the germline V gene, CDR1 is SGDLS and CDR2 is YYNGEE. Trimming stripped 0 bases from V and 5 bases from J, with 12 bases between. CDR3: CASSVEGASDNEQFF. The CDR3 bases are TGTGCCAGCAGCGTAGAAGGGGCTAGCGACAATGAGCAGTTCTTC.